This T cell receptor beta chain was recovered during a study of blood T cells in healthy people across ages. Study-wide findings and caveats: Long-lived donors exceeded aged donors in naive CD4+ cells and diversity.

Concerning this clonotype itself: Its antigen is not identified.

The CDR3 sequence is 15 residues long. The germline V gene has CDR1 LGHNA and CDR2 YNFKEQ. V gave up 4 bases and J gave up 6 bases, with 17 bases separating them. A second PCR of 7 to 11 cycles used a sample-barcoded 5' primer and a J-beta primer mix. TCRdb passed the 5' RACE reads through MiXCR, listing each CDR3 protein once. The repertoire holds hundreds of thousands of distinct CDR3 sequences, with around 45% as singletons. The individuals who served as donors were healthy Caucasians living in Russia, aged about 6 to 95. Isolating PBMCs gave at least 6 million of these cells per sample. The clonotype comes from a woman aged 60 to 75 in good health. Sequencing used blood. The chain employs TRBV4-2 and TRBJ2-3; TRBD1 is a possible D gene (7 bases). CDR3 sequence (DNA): TGTGCCAGCAGCCTACGGGCGGGACAGTCGGATACGCAGTATTTT. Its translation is CASSLRAGQSDTQYF.